This T cell receptor beta chain stems from a study of immune heterogeneity within non-small cell lung tumors. Study observations and caveats: Multiple tumor sites within a patient showed recurrence of identical dominant CDR3 beta clonotypes; site-unique high-frequency clones were present as well.

TCR beta CDR3 was amplified by multiplex PCR using 32 V and 13 J primers. TCRdb re-called the multiplex PCR reads with MiXCR, one entry per CDR3 protein. The table records some 9,300 distinct CDR3 sequences, approximately 34% of them present only once. V gave up 7 bases and J gave up 1 base, with 14 bases separating them. The CDR3 length is 15 residues. Germline V lookup: CDR1 MNHEY, CDR2 SMNVEV (reference sequence). This clonotype appeared many times. Its target is not known. As template, the study used bulk tumor genomic DNA at 600 ng per sample. Far-apart biopsies, several per primary tumor, were taken during surgery. Curative operations were performed on patients who had untreated, newly diagnosed non-small cell lung cancer.

Sequencing was done on a sample of lung tumor tissue. V is TRBV27 and J is TRBJ2-1; D might be TRBD2 (5 bases). The origin of this receptor is a man aged 60 to 75 with non-small cell lung cancer. In nucleotides, the CDR3 is TGTGCCAGCACCGCCGGCAGCGGTTCCTACAATGAGCAGTTCTTC. It is translated as CASTAGSGSYNEQFF.